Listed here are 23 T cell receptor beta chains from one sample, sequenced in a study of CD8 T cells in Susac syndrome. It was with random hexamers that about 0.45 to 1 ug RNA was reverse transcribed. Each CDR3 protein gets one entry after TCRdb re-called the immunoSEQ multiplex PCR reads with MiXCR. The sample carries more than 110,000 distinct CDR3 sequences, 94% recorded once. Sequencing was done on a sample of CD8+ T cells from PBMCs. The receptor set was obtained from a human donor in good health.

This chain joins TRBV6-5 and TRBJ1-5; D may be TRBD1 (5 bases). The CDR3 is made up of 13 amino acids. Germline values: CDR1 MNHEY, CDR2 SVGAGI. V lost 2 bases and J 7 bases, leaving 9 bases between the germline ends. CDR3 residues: CASSYRGDQPQHF. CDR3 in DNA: TGTGCCAGCAGTTACAGGGGTGACCAGCCCCAGCATTTT.

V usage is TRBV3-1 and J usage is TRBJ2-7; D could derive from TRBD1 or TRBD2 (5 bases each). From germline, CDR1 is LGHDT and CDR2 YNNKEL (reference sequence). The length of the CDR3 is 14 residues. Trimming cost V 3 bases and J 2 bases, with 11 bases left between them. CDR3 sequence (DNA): TGTGCCAGCAGCCAGGGGACCAGAACCTACGAGCAGTACTTC. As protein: CASSQGTRTYEQYF.

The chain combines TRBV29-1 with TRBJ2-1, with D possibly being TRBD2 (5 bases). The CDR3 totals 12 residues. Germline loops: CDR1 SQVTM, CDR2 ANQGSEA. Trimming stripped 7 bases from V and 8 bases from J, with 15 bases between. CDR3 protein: CSAQDSSHEQFF. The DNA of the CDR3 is TGCAGCGCCCAGGACTCCTCCCATGAGCAGTTCTTC.

CDR3 nucleotide sequence: TGTGCCAGCAGCCAAGTGGGATTCGGGACTAGCGGGAATGATGAGCAGTTCTTC. This gives the protein CASSQVGFGTSGNDEQFF. The genes are TRBV4-2 and TRBJ2-1, with 13 nucleotides matching TRBD2. This CDR3 region has 18 residues. V gave up 1 base and J gave up 8 bases; unmatched junction bases: 11. CDR1 and CDR2 from the germline V gene are LGHNA and YNFKEQ.

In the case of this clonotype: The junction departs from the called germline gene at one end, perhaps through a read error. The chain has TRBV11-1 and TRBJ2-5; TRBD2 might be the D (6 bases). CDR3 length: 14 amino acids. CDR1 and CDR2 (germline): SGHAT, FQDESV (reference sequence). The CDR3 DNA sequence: TGCGCCAGCAGCTTAGCGGCAGTCAGAGAGACCCAGTACTTC. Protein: CASSLAAVRETQYF. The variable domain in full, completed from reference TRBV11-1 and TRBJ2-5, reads EAEVAQSPRYKITEKSQAVAFWCDPISGHATLYWYRQILGQGPELLVQFQDESVVDDSQLPKDRFSAERLKGVDSTLKIQPAELGDSAMYLCASSLAAVRETQYFGPGTRLLVL.

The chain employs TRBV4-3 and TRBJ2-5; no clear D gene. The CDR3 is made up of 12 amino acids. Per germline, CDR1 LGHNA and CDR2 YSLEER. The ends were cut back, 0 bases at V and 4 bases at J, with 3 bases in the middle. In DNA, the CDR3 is TGCGCCAGCAGCCAAGATCTAGAGACCCAGTACTTC. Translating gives CASSQDLETQYF.

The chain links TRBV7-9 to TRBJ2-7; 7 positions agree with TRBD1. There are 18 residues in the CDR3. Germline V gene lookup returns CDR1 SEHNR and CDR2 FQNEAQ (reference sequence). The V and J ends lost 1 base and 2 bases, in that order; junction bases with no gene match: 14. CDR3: CASSLGRDRDRPPYEQYF. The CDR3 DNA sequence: TGTGCCAGCAGCTTAGGCCGGGACCGGGACAGACCTCCCTACGAGCAGTACTTC.

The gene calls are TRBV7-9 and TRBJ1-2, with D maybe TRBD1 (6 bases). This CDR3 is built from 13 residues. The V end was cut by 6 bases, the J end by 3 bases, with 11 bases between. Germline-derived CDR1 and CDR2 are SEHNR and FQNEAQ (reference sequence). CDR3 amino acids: CASSIQGDYGYTF. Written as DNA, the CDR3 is TGTGCCAGCAGTATACAGGGTGACTATGGCTACACCTTC.

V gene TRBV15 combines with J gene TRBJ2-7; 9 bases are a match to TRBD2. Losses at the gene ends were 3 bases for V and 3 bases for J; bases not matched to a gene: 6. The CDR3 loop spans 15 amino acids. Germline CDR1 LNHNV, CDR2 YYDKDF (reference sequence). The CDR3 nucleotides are TGTGCCACCAGCAGTTGGCTAGCGGGGAACTACGAGCAGTACTTC. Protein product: CATSSWLAGNYEQYF.

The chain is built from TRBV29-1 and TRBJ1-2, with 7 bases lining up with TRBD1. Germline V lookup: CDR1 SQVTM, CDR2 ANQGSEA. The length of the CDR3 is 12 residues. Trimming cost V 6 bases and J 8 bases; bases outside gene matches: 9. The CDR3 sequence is CSVPDRSGGYTF. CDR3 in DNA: TGCAGCGTCCCGGACAGGTCGGGCGGCTACACCTTC.

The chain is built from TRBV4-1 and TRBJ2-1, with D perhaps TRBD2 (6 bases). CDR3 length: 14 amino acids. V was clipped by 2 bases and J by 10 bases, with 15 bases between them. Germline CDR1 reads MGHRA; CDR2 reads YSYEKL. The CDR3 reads CASSQSLGGDEQFF. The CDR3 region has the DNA TGCGCCAGCAGCCAATCTCTCGGGGGTGACGAGCAGTTCTTC.

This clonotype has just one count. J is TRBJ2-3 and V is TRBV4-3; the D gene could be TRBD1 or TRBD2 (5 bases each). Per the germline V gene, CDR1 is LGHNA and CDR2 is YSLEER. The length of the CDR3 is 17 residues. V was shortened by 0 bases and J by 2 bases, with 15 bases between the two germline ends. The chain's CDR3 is CASSQESPGPITDTQYF. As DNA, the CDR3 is TGCGCCAGCAGCCAAGAATCGCCGGGACCAATCACAGATACGCAGTATTTT.

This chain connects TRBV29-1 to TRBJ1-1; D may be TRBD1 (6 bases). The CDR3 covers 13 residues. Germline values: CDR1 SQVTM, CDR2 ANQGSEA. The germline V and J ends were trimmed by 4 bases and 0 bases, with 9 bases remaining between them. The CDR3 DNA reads TGCAGCGTTGTTAGGACAGTGAACACTGAAGCTTTCTTT. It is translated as CSVVRTVNTEAFF.

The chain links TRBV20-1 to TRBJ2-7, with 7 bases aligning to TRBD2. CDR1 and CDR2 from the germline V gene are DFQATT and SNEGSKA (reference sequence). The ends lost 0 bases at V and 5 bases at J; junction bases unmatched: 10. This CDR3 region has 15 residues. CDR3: CSARDFDSGSHEQYF. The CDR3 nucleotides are TGCAGTGCTAGAGATTTTGATAGCGGGTCCCACGAGCAGTACTTC.

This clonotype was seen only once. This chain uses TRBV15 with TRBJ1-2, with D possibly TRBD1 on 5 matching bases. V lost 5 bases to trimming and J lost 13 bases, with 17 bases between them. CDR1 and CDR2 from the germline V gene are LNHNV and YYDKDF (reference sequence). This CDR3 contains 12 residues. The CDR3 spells CATSGQGLCCTF. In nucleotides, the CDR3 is TGTGCCACCAGCGGACAAGGACTGTGCTGCACCTTC. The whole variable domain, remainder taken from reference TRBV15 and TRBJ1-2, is DAMVIQNPRYQVTQFGKPVTLSCSQTLNHNVMYWYQQKSSQAPKLLFHYYDKDFNNEADTPDNFQSRRPNTSFCFLDIRSPGLGDTAMYLCATSGQGLCCTFGSGTRLTVV.

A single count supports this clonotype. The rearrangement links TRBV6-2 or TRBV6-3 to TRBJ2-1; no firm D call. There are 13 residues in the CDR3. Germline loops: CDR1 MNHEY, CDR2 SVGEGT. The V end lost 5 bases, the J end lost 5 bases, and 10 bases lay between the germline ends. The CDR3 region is CASSITPNNEQFF. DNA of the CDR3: TGTGCCAGCAGTATCACCCCCAACAATGAGCAGTTCTTC.

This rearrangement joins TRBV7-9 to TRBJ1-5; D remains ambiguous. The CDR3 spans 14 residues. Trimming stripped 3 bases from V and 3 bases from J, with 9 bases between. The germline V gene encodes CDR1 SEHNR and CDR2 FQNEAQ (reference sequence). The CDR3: CASSLPGYNQPQHF. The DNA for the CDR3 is TGTGCCAGCAGCTTGCCAGGTTACAATCAGCCCCAGCATTTT. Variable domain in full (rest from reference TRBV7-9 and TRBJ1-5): DTGVSQNPRHKITKRGQNVTFRCDPISEHNRLYWYRQTLGQGPEFLTYFQNEAQLEKSRLLSDRFSAERPKGSFSTLEIQRTEQGDSAMYLCASSLPGYNQPQHFGDGTRLSIL.

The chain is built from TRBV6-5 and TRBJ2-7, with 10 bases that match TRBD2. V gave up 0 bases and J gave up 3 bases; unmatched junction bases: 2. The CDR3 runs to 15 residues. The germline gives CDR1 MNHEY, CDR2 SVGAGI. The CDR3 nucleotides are TGTGCCAGCAGTTACTCGCCTAGCGGGAGCTACGAGCAGTACTTC. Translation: CASSYSPSGSYEQYF.

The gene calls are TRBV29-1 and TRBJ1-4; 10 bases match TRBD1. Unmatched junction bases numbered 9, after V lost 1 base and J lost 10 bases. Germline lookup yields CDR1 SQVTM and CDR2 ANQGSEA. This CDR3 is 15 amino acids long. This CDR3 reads CSVEGSGQGTGKLFF. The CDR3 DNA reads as TGCAGCGTTGAAGGATCGGGACAGGGGACGGGAAAACTGTTTTTT.

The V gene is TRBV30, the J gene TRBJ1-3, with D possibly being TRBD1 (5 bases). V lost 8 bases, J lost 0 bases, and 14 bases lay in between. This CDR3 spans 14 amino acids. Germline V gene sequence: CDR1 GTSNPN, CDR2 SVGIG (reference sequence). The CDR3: CARRWGGSGNTIYF. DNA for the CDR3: TGTGCCCGGCGATGGGGCGGCTCTGGAAACACCATATATTTT.

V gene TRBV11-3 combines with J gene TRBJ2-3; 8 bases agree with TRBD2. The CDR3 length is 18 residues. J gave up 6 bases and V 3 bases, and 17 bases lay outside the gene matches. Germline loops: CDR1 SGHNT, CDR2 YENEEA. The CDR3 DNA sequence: TGTGCCAGCAGCTTCGGGCAGGATGAGACTAGCGCCTTGGATACGCAGTATTTT. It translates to CASSFGQDETSALDTQYF.

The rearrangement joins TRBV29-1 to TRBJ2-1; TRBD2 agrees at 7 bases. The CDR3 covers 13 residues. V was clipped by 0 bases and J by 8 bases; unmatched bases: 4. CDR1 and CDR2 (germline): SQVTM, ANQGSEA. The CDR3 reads CSVEDGGRDEQFF. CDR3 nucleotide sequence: TGCAGCGTTGAAGATGGAGGGAGGGATGAGCAGTTCTTC.

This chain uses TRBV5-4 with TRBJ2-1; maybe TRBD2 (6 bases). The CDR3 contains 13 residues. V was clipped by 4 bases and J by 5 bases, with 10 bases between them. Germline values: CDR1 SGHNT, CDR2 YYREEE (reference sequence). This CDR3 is CASSNGLNNEQFF. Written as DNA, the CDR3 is TGTGCCAGCAGCAATGGACTAAACAATGAGCAGTTCTTC. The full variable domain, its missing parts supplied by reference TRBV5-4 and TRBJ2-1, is ETGVTQSPTHLIKTRGQQVTLRCSSQSGHNTVSWYQQALGQGPQFIFQYYREEENGRGNFPPRFSGLQFPNYSSELNVNALELDDSALYLCASSNGLNNEQFFGPGTRLTVL.